These 18 T cell receptor beta chains were sequenced from one sample in a study of blood T cell repertoires in COVID-19. Measured with immunoSEQ multiplex PCR; TCRdb has only the in-frame clones, and not every one. The top ten clones hold about 2.4% of a sample with some 150,000 clones, approximately 90% of them seen once. The sequenced material came from peripheral blood. These TCRs come from a woman aged 70-85 years with acute or convalescent COVID-19.

On this clone itself: At one of its ends the junction is not consistent with the germline gene, which may arise from a read error. V is TRBV6-1 and J is TRBJ2-1; 9 bases are a match to TRBD1. Germline CDR1 is MNHNS and CDR2 is SASEGT. The CDR3 runs to 15 residues. DNA of the CDR3: TGTGCCAGCAGGGAAGCCGGGACAGGGAACAATGAGCAGTTCTTC. It codes for CASREAGTGNNEQFF.

V usage is TRBV11-2 and J usage is TRBJ1-1; D gene unclear. The germline CDR1 and CDR2 sequences are SGHAT and FQNNGV. V dropped 0 bases and J dropped 7 bases, with 9 bases sitting between them. The length of the CDR3 is 13 residues. Here the CDR3 reads CASSLERKSEAFF. The CDR3 nucleotides read TGTGCCAGCAGCTTAGAGCGGAAGAGTGAAGCTTTCTTT.

Notes on this clone: The identical CDR3 is also encoded by other nucleotide sequences in the sample. The rearrangement links TRBV6-5 to TRBJ1-2, with 10 bases lining up with TRBD1. CDR1 MNHEY and CDR2 SVGAGI come from the germline V gene. V dropped 5 bases and J dropped 2; count of bases not matched to a gene: 2. This CDR3 comprises 14 residues. The CDR3 bases are TGTGCCAGCAGTAGGGACAGGGGAAACTATGGCTACACCTTC. As protein: CASSRDRGNYGYTF.

The chain couples TRBV27 to TRBJ2-7; TRBD1 matches 11 bases. This CDR3 spans 15 amino acids. The V gene end was trimmed by 6 bases and the J gene end by 0 bases; junction bases not matched to a gene: 4. The germline CDR1 and CDR2 sequences are MNHEY and SMNVEV (reference sequence). CDR3 region: CASSPGTGGSYEQYF. The CDR3 nucleotides read TGTGCCAGCAGCCCCGGGACAGGGGGCTCCTACGAGCAGTACTTC.

The gene calls are TRBV5-1 and TRBJ2-6; tentatively, D is TRBD2 (7 bases). CDR1 SGHRS and CDR2 YFSETQ come from the germline V gene. This CDR3 is built from 15 residues. V lost 7 bases and J 4 bases, leaving 15 bases between the germline ends. The CDR3 loop is CASYAGGAGANVLTF. The CDR3 region has the DNA TGCGCCAGCTATGCTGGGGGGGCCGGGGCCAACGTCCTGACTTTC.

A few counts support this clone. The chain joins TRBV6-4 to TRBJ1-4; TRBD1 aligns across 7 bases. Germline CDR1 reads MRHNA; CDR2 reads SNTAGT. This CDR3 comprises 13 residues. Trimming removed 8 bases from V and 7 bases from J; junction bases left unmatched: 7. The DNA of the CDR3 is TGTGCCAGCTTGCGAGGGGGCAGTGAAAAACTGTTTTTT. It translates to CASLRGGSEKLFF.

The rearrangement joins TRBV30 to TRBJ2-3; D may be TRBD1 (6 bases). The length of the CDR3 is 13 residues. Germline V gives CDR1 GTSNPN, CDR2 SVGIG (reference sequence). V shed 5 bases and J shed 2 bases, with 11 bases lying between them. The CDR3 sequence: CAWSGGNTDTQYF. The CDR3 bases are TGTGCCTGGTCTGGGGGCAACACAGATACGCAGTATTTT. The full variable domain, completed using reference TRBV30 and TRBJ2-3, is SQTIHQWPATLVQPVGSPLSLECTVEGTSNPNLYWYRQAAGRGLQLLFYSVGIGQISSEVPQNLSASRPQDRQFILSSKKLLLSDSGFYLCAWSGGNTDTQYFGPGTRLTVL.

A word on this clone: In the same sample, other DNA sequences code for this CDR3. The chain joins TRBV7-2 to TRBJ1-1; 8 nucleotides align to TRBD1. V lost 1 base, J lost 5 bases, and 6 bases stayed unmatched. The CDR3 contains 15 residues. CDR1 SGHTA and CDR2 FQGNSA come from the germline V gene. The CDR3 loop is CASSLVQGAGTEAFF. In DNA form, the CDR3 reads TGTGCCAGCAGCTTAGTTCAGGGGGCCGGGACTGAAGCTTTCTTT.

The chain combines TRBV28 with TRBJ1-1, with D possibly matching TRBD1 (5 bases). The CDR3 spans 17 residues. Germline V gene data show CDR1 as MDHEN and CDR2 as SYDVKM. Deletions cut 5 bases from V and 1 base from J, with 20 bases between. As DNA, the CDR3 is TGTGCCAGCAGTCCCCCCGCACCTTCGGGGGGGAACACTGAAGCTTTCTTT. This translates into CASSPPAPSGGNTEAFF.

The sample holds a few counts of this clone. The V and J genes are TRBV9 and TRBJ1-2, with 8 bases matching TRBD1. V was pared by 3 bases and J by 2 bases, with 3 bases of the junction left unmatched. The CDR3 consists of 14 residues. The germline CDR1 and CDR2 sequences are SGDLS and YYNGEE. Here the CDR3 reads CASSGTGPNYGYTF. The CDR3 DNA is TGTGCCAGCAGCGGGACAGGGCCGAACTATGGCTACACCTTC.

In this sample, this clone turned up a few times. The chain uses TRBV6-7 and TRBJ2-2, with D possibly being TRBD2 (7 bases). TRBV6-7 is annotated as an ORF whose role is uncertain. The germline V and J ends were trimmed by 0 bases and 3 bases, with 11 bases remaining between them. The CDR3 runs to 16 residues. CDR3 DNA sequence: TGTGCCAGCAGTTACTCGCGGGGGCCGGACACCGGGGAGCTGTTTTTT. This gives the protein CASSYSRGPDTGELFF.

This chain links TRBV18 with TRBJ1-2; TRBD1 aligns across 7 bases. The CDR3 runs 15 residues. Looked up from germline, CDR1 is KGHSH and CDR2 is LQKENI. The trim removed 8 bases at V and 2 bases at J, leaving 11 bases unmatched. Here the CDR3 reads CASGEGTAKNYGYTF. CDR3 coding DNA: TGTGCCAGCGGTGAAGGGACAGCCAAAAACTATGGCTACACCTTC.

The rearrangement uses TRBV6-2 or TRBV6-3 and TRBJ2-6; D unclear. CDR1 is MNHEY, CDR2 SVGEGT, per germline. The CDR3 covers 16 residues. V was trimmed by 4 bases and J by 2 bases, leaving 12 bases between them. CDR3 in amino acids: CASSFKTLPGANVLTF. The DNA of the CDR3 is TGTGCCAGCAGTTTTAAAACTCTTCCTGGGGCCAACGTCCTGACTTTC.

The chain is built from TRBV19 and TRBJ1-1; 7 positions match TRBD1. V was clipped by 6 bases and J by 6 bases; unmatched bases: 7. Germline-derived CDR1 and CDR2 are LNHDA and SQIVND (reference sequence). CDR3 length: 13 residues. The CDR3 nucleotides read TGTGCCAGTAGCCGACAGGGTTCAGCTGAAGCTTTCTTT. Amino acids: CASSRQGSAEAFF.

DNA for the CDR3: TGTGCCAGCAGTTACGCGGGGCCAAAGCAGTACTTC. Amino acid sequence: CASSYAGPKQYF. The rearrangement joins TRBV6-2 or TRBV6-3 to TRBJ2-7; weak D call: TRBD2 (6 bases). Germline V gives CDR1 MNHEY, CDR2 SVGEGT. The ends were cut back, 2 bases at V and 8 bases at J, with 10 bases in the middle. The CDR3 totals 12 residues.

The rearrangement uses TRBV9 and TRBJ1-1, with 7 bases matching TRBD1. Germline V gene lookup returns CDR1 SGDLS and CDR2 YYNGEE. Trimming at V came to 4 bases and at J to 1 base, leaving 4 bases not matched to a gene. The CDR3 contains 14 residues. The CDR3 sequence is CASSPQGGNTEAFF. CDR3 bases: TGTGCCAGCAGCCCTCAGGGGGGGAACACTGAAGCTTTCTTT.

The chain's CDR3 is CSASQGKGMKETQYF. In DNA form, the CDR3 reads TGCAGTGCTAGTCAGGGCAAGGGGATGAAAGAGACCCAGTACTTC. V gene TRBV20-1 combines with J gene TRBJ2-5, with D perhaps matching TRBD1 (5 bases). Germline CDR1 DFQATT, CDR2 SNEGSKA (reference sequence). The germline V and J ends were trimmed by 3 bases and 3 bases, with 17 bases remaining between them. This CDR3 has 15 residues.

V is TRBV5-1 and J is TRBJ2-5, with D tentatively TRBD2 (6 bases). The CDR3 spans 17 residues. CDR1 is SGHRS and CDR2 is YFSETQ in the germline V gene. Deletions cut 1 base from V and 0 bases from J, with 16 bases between. The CDR3 nucleotides read TGCGCCAGCAGCTTGTTGCGGTCGGCTAGCGACCAAGAGACCCAGTACTTC. The encoded protein is CASSLLRSASDQETQYF.